This TCR beta chain comes out of a study of T cells in Graves' hyperthyroidism and ophthalmopathy. The germline V gene encodes CDR1 DFQATT and CDR2 SNEGSKA (reference sequence). CDR3 length: 15 amino acids. The junction had 11 bases not matched to a gene; V was cut back by 0 bases and J by 6 bases. Study-wide points: Most expanded thyroid clonotypes above 0.001 recurred in blood.

In this sample, this clonotype turned up many times. The antigen remains unidentified. There were TCR beta CDR3 regions amplified from RNA transcripts. An initial round of RT-PCR targeting the TCR CDR3 relied on the HTBI primer set. TCRdb re-derived calls from the multiplex PCR reads in MiXCR, one entry per CDR3 protein. The sample includes 400,000 or so distinct CDR3 sequences, over 12% of them seen just once. A NOSPECS grade of at least 4, a Clinical Activity Score of at least 3 and duration under 3 months were recorded in ophthalmopathy patients. Patients with uncontrolled infections, other autoimmune diseases, pregnancy or lactation were excluded.

V gene TRBV20-1 combines with J gene TRBJ2-7; 7 bases are shared with TRBD1. The clonotype originates from a woman in her fifties or sixties with Graves' ophthalmopathy. Sample: blood. This CDR3 reads CSAREATGISGEQYF. The CDR3 bases are TGCAGTGCTAGAGAGGCGACAGGGATATCTGGCGAGCAGTACTTC.